This T cell receptor (beta chain) was sequenced for a study of T cell changes during pregnancy in multiple sclerosis. Germline V gives CDR1 SGHVS, CDR2 FNYEAQ. V lost 5 bases to trimming and J lost 11 bases; unmatched junction nucleotides: 14. This CDR3 region has 16 residues. The assay was immunoSEQ multiplex PCR, and TCRdb's table has in-frame clones only and misses some. The data hold some 5,300 clones, with 81% observed a single time. This chain uses TRBV7-6 with TRBJ2-5; TRBD2 matches at 13 bases. This TCR derives from a female donor in good health, enrolled as a control in a pregnancy study. Sequences were derived from CD8+ T cells from peripheral blood mononuclear cells, sampled in the second trimester of pregnancy. CDR3 DNA: TGTGCCAGCAGCCCCAGGACTAGCGGGAGTACGGGGGAGCAGTACTTC. It translates to CASSPRTSGSTGEQYF.